The rows below give T cell receptor beta chains drawn from one sample of a study of blood T cell repertoires in COVID-19. Method: immunoSEQ multiplex PCR; TCRdb's copy keeps in-frame clones and lacks some. The sample has about 91,000 clones, around three quarters seen once; the top ten hold over 6%. The sequenced sample was peripheral blood. Every receptor here comes from a man between 65 and 85 years old with acute or convalescent COVID-19. Each CDR3 is given with its conserved first and last residue. A D gene is named only where the DNA matches it firmly. Size is omitted from some rows. Given values are once, few, many or a class for expanded clones.

d_gene	v_gene	abundance	j_gene	CDR3nt	CDR3aa
.	TRBV7-3	.	TRBJ2-3	TGTGCCAGCAGCTTAACGGCAAGGAGCACGCAGTATTTT	CASSLTARSTQYF
.	TRBV30	many	TRBJ1-6	TGTGCCTGGAGTCGGGGAGGGCGCTCACCCCTCCACTTT	CAWSRGGRSPLHF
.	TRBV15	.	TRBJ1-1	TGTGCCACCAGCAGAGATCTGGGGCTGGCCACTGAAGCTTTCTTT	CATSRDLGLATEAFF
.	TRBV28	many	TRBJ1-1	TGTGCCAGCAGTCCGACAGCGAACACTGAAGCTTTCTTT	CASSPTANTEAFF
.	TRBV12-3/TRBV12-4	.	TRBJ1-6	TGTGCCAGCAGTTCTACAGGGCAATCACCCCTCCACTTT	CASSSTGQSPLHF
.	TRBV7-3	.	TRBJ1-1	TGTGCCAGCAGCTCACAGGGGAACACTGAAGCTTTCTTT	CASSSQGNTEAFF
.	TRBV6-5	.	TRBJ1-1	TGTGCCAGCAGACTCGCAGGCAGCATGAACACTGAAGCTTTCTTT	CASRLAGSMNTEAFF
.	TRBV5-1	few	TRBJ1-2	TGCGCCAGCAGCTCTATGCAATATGGCTACACCTTC	CASSSMQYGYTF
.	TRBV5-1	.	TRBJ1-4	TGCGCCAGCAGCCTCGCACAGAATGAAAAACTGTTTTTT	CASSLAQNEKLFF
TRBD1	TRBV5-4	.	TRBJ1-2	TGTGCCAGCAGCTCGGGACAGGGGGTGGGTGGCTACACCTTC	CASSSGQGVGGYTF
.	TRBV11-2	.	TRBJ1-3	TGTGCCAGCAGGGAGCAGGAGGCTACCGGAAACACCATATATTTT	CASREQEATGNTIYF
.	TRBV5-1	.	TRBJ2-5	TGCGCCAGCAGCTACTACTCCCGACAAGAGACCCAGTACTTC	CASSYYSRQETQYF
TRBD1	TRBV2	.	TRBJ2-3	TGTGCCAGCAGCTCAATAGGGACAGGGTTCACAGATACGCAGTATTTT	CASSSIGTGFTDTQYF
TRBD1	TRBV4-2	few	TRBJ1-1	TGTGCCAGCAGCCAACTTGGACAGGGGGCGGGGAACACTGAAGCTTTCTTT	CASSQLGQGAGNTEAFF
TRBD1	TRBV7-8	.	TRBJ1-1	TGTGCCAGCAGCTTAGTTACCGGGACAGGGTTGGGTCTGTCGAACGCTGAAGCTTTCTTT	CASSLVTGTGLGLSNAEAFF
.	TRBV6-6	.	TRBJ1-2	TGTGCCAGCAGTTTACTCAGGGAGGGTAGCTATGGCTACACCTTC	CASSLLREGSYGYTF
TRBD2	TRBV5-6	.	TRBJ2-3	TGTGCCAGCAGCTTGCTGTCTAGCGGAAGAACAGATACGCAGTATTTT	CASSLLSSGRTDTQYF
TRBD1	TRBV6-4	.	TRBJ1-2	TGTGCCAGCAGCAAAGGGCGGGACAGGGAACCCTATGGCTACACCTTC	CASSKGRDREPYGYTF
TRBD1	TRBV27	.	TRBJ2-1	TGTGCCAGCAGCCCGTTGACCGGGACAGGGGTAACCAATGAGCAGTTCTTC	CASSPLTGTGVTNEQFF
TRBD1	TRBV30	.	TRBJ2-5	TGTGCCTGGAGTGTCGGGGACAGTCAAGAGACCCAGTACTTC	CAWSVGDSQETQYF
.	TRBV5-6	.	TRBJ1-4	TGTGCCAGCAGCTTGGCCGGGGGGGCAGATAATGAAAAACTGTTTTTT	CASSLAGGADNEKLFF
TRBD1	TRBV7-2	.	TRBJ2-7	TGTGCCAGCAGCTTCACCGATGGGATCGGGACAGGGTATGACGAGCAGTACTTC	CASSFTDGIGTGYDEQYF
TRBD1	TRBV27	.	TRBJ2-2	TGTGCCAGCAGTTTGTCCATGGATCCGGGACAGGGGAAAAGAGAGCTGTTTTTT	CASSLSMDPGQGKRELFF
TRBD1	TRBV7-9	few	TRBJ1-4	TGTGCCGGCCGTAACAGGGGCGCCACAACTAATGAAAAACTGTTTTTT	CAGRNRGATTNEKLFF
.	TRBV19	.	TRBJ1-2	TGTGCCACCACACAGGGCGGAGGTACCTATGGCTACACCTTC	CATTQGGGTYGYTF
.	TRBV9	once	TRBJ1-1	TGTGCCAGCAGCGTAGGACTTCCGAACACTGAAGCTTTCTTT	CASSVGLPNTEAFF
.	TRBV5-1	.	TRBJ1-2	TGCGCCAGCAGCTCCGGGGGGTGGGGAAAAACGGATGGCTACACCTTC	CASSSGGWGKTDGYTF
.	TRBV18	.	TRBJ1-1	TGTGCCAGCTCCCCGGGGAACACTGAAGCTTTCTTT	CASSPGNTEAFF
.	TRBV5-1	.	TRBJ1-2	TGCGCCAGCAGCTTGGTAGGGGAAGTGGACTATGGCTACACCTTC	CASSLVGEVDYGYTF
TRBD1	TRBV5-6	.	TRBJ2-5	TGTGCCAGCAGCTTGGAAGGGACAGGGAAGATAGAGACCCAGTACTTC	CASSLEGTGKIETQYF
TRBD1	TRBV29-1	.	TRBJ1-2	TGCAGCGTAAAGCCGGGACAGGGCTATGGCTACACCTTC	CSVKPGQGYGYTF
TRBD1	TRBV29-1	.	TRBJ1-1	TGCAGCGGCGACAGGGTAGGGGGAATCGACACTGAAGCTTTCTTT	CSGDRVGGIDTEAFF
.	TRBV5-1	few	TRBJ2-7	TGCGCCAGCAGCAATAAAGGGCGCGGGGTCGGCTACGAGCAGTACTTC	CASSNKGRGVGYEQYF
TRBD1	TRBV18	.	TRBJ1-3	TGTGCCAGCTCACCACCGGAGACAGGGGTCTCTGGAAACACCATATATTTT	CASSPPETGVSGNTIYF